These 18 T cell receptor beta chains were all obtained from the same sample, sequenced in a study of regulatory T cells in long-lasting Graves disease (dated by TCRdb to the early 2020s). What this sample's time point label stands for: newly diagnosed GD, antithyroid drugs for less than 3 months. RNA was extracted from PBMCs in TRIzol for both TCR sequencing and RNA sequencing. Library prep was done by multiplex PCR. The reads were generated on an Illumina HiSeq 4000. TCR beta libraries were built with iRepertoire HTBI primers and Arm-PCR amplification of CDR3 regions. TCRdb reprocessing: public reads trimmed at Q25 with fastp, clones called with MiXCR, in-frame beta chains kept. All rows with the same CDR3 protein become a single entry with the most common DNA and genes. The table for this sample lists about 620,000 distinct CDR3 sequences; less than 20% of them were counted only once. About 17% of the sample is in the top ten clones.

This sample was also put to use in a study of T cells in Graves' hyperthyroidism and ophthalmopathy.

Sequencing used peripheral blood mononuclear cells (PBMCs), obtained at new diagnosis, from a patient treated with antithyroid drugs. The receptors come from a young woman with Graves disease. Donor details come from another sample of the same person, matched by shared clones.

Many counts were recorded for this clonotype. The rearrangement links TRBV27 to TRBJ1-1; tentatively, D is TRBD1 (5 bases). CDR3 length: 16 residues. The germline V gene has CDR1 MNHEY and CDR2 SMNVEV (reference sequence). Trimming removed 1 base from V and 8 bases from J, with 20 bases in between. CDR3 amino acids: CASSLLGRVGEREAFF. The CDR3 DNA reads TGTGCCAGCAGTTTATTGGGCAGGGTGGGGGAAAGAGAAGCTTTCTTT.

This clonotype was picked up a small number of times. A read error may be the cause here, since a much bigger clone is one base away. The V gene is TRBV5-4, the J gene TRBJ2-7; 12 positions match TRBD2. CDR1 SGHNT and CDR2 YYREEE come from the germline V gene (reference sequence). The V segment lost 4 bases and the J segment 1 base; nucleotides outside the gene matches: 3. The CDR3 totals 15 residues. CDR3 DNA: TGTGCCAGCAGCCACGGGACTAGCGGGTCCTACGAGCAGTACTTC. Its translation is CASSHGTSGSYEQYF.

Details on this clonotype: Because the CDR3 is missing its conserved closing phenylalanine or tryptophan, this is likely a read error. This chain joins TRBV7-9 and TRBJ2-1; D unresolved. The CDR3 extends over 12 amino acids. V dropped 5 bases and J dropped 10 bases, with 12 bases sitting between them. CDR1 is SEHNR, CDR2 FQNEAQ, per germline (reference sequence). CDR3 sequence reads: CASSPPGVEQFL. The CDR3 nucleotides are TGTGCCAGCAGCCCCCCTGGTGTCGAGCAGTTCCTC.

The V gene is TRBV20-1, the J gene TRBJ2-7; 8 positions match TRBD2. V shed 3 bases, J shed 0 bases, and the junction held 22 bases outside the gene matches. Per germline, CDR1 DFQATT and CDR2 SNEGSKA (reference sequence). The CDR3 extends over 20 amino acids. As DNA, the CDR3 is TGCAGTGCTAGGGAGGTTGGGGCTAGCGGGTTCCCCGAGCTCTCCTACGAGCAGTACTTC. Translation: CSAREVGASGFPELSYEQYF.

This clonotype was recorded at least ten times. The V gene is TRBV24-1, the J gene TRBJ2-3; TRBD2 matches 9 bases. V lost 4 bases and J lost 2; bases outside the gene matches: 6. Germline lookup yields CDR1 KGHDR and CDR2 SFDVKD. CDR3 size: 16 residues. For the CDR3, the DNA is TGTGCCACCAGTGAGACGGTAGCGGGAGTCACAGATACGCAGTATTTT. Encoded protein: CATSETVAGVTDTQYF.

This clonotype was seen a few times. The chain joins TRBV7-2 to TRBJ2-1, with TRBD1 matching 11 bases. Germline V gene sequence: CDR1 SGHTA, CDR2 FQGNSA. The CDR3 consists of 18 residues. Trimming took 5 bases from V and 7 from J; bases not matched to a gene: 16. This CDR3 reads CASSPRDRGAITFNEQFF. Here the CDR3 DNA reads TGTGCCAGCAGCCCCCGGGACAGGGGGGCAATTACATTTAATGAGCAGTTCTTC.

Concerning this clonotype: This may arise from a read error, as a much more abundant clone is one base away. The chain couples TRBV13 to TRBJ1-4, with TRBD1 matching 8 bases. CDR3 size: 16 residues. Germline assignment: CDR1 PRHDT and CDR2 FYEKMQ (reference sequence). V lost 7 bases to trimming and J lost 8 bases; unmatched junction nucleotides: 15. DNA of the CDR3: TGTGCCAGCAACCACAGACCCCGGGACAGGCAAGAAAAACTGTTTTTT. It specifies CASNHRPRDRQEKLFF.

This clonotype was counted ten times or more. The chain links TRBV6-5 to TRBJ1-5; D unresolved. Trimming took 4 bases from V and 2 from J, leaving 6 bases between them. Looked up from germline, CDR1 is MNHEY and CDR2 is SVGAGI. The CDR3 is made up of 13 amino acids. DNA for the CDR3: TGTGCCAGCAGTTGGGCAGGCAATCAGCCCCAGCATTTT. Protein: CASSWAGNQPQHF.

This clonotype was counted many times. This chain connects TRBV12-3 or TRBV12-4 to TRBJ1-2, with D possibly matching TRBD1 (5 bases). The V gene lost 5 bases and the J gene lost 5 bases, with 12 bases spanning the gap. This CDR3 region has 13 residues. CDR3 protein: CASSPQESYGYTF. The CDR3 DNA reads TGTGCCAGCAGTCCACAGGAAAGTTATGGCTACACCTTC.

This clonotype was counted at least ten times. The rearrangement uses TRBV29-1 and TRBJ2-4, with a weak D call TRBD2 (5 bases). Trimming took 0 bases from V and 12 from J, leaving 12 bases between them. CDR1 is SQVTM, CDR2 ANQGSEA, per germline. The CDR3 covers 12 residues. DNA of the CDR3: TGCAGCGTTGAAGATGCTCCGGGGAATCAGTACTTC. Amino acid sequence: CSVEDAPGNQYF.

Many counts were recorded for this clonotype. The chain employs TRBV20-1 and TRBJ1-1, with 7 nucleotides matching TRBD1. The germline CDR1 and CDR2 sequences are DFQATT and SNEGSKA (reference sequence). Trimming at V came to 5 bases and at J to 10 bases, leaving 19 bases not matched to a gene. The CDR3 extends over 15 amino acids. DNA for the CDR3: TGCAGTGCTGGGGAGGCAACAGGGGCGAGGGGGGGAGCTTTCTTT. It codes for CSAGEATGARGGAFF.

As concerns this clonotype: Being one base from a much bigger clone, this may be a read error. CDR3 protein: CASRILGAPADIQYF. The CDR3 DNA reads TGTGCCAGCAGAATCCTAGGGGCTCCCGCGGACATTCAGTACTTC. The V gene is TRBV2, the J gene TRBJ2-4; possible D gene TRBD1, 5 bases. The CDR3 length is 15 residues. Germline CDR1 reads SNHLY; CDR2 reads FYNNEI. V shed 6 bases and J shed 8 bases, with 20 bases lying between them.

This clonotype was seen repeatedly, ten times or more. The rearrangement joins TRBV7-2 to TRBJ2-1, with 7 bases that match TRBD2. V lost 6 bases and J lost 2; bases outside the gene matches: 7. The CDR3 extends over 15 amino acids. Germline loops: CDR1 SGHTA, CDR2 FQGNSA. CDR3 DNA sequence: TGTGCCAGCAGGTCGGGCGGGGGAACCTACAATGAGCAGTTCTTC. Its protein product is CASRSGGGTYNEQFF.

V usage is TRBV30 and J usage is TRBJ2-2; no definite D call. CDR1 is GTSNPN, CDR2 SVGIG, per germline (reference sequence). This CDR3 comprises 13 residues. Trimming pared 8 bases from V and 4 bases from J, leaving 14 bases between. The CDR3 DNA reads TGTGCCCGACTCTCTACTGGCACCGGGGAGCTGTTTTTT. Its translation is CARLSTGTGELFF.

The sample holds a few counts of this clonotype. The chain is built from TRBV5-1 and TRBJ2-1; a possible D gene is TRBD2 (5 bases). The ends were cut back, 5 bases at V and 6 bases at J, with 12 bases in the middle. CDR1 is SGHRS and CDR2 is YFSETQ in the germline V gene. The CDR3 has 13 amino acids. CDR3 protein: CASSPWESNEQFF. The CDR3, as DNA: TGCGCCAGCAGTCCGTGGGAGTCCAATGAGCAGTTCTTC.

Details on this clonotype: This may be a read error: a much more frequent sequence differs by one nucleotide. The genes are TRBV20-1 and TRBJ2-7; tentatively, D is TRBD1 or TRBD2 (5 bases each). In germline, CDR1 is DFQATT, CDR2 SNEGSKA (reference sequence). The CDR3 length is 13 residues. CDR3 nucleotides: TGCGGTGCTAACCGGGACCTCGGCTACGAGCAGTACTTC. The encoded protein is CGANRDLGYEQYF.

This clonotype was observed at least ten times. This chain uses TRBV28 with TRBJ2-7; D may correspond to TRBD1 or TRBD2 (5 bases each). V lost 8 bases, J lost 9 bases, and 14 bases lay in between. Germline-derived CDR1 and CDR2 are MDHEN and SYDVKM. This CDR3 spans 11 amino acids. The CDR3: CASAIQGPQYF. The CDR3 DNA sequence: TGTGCCAGCGCCATCCAGGGACCGCAGTACTTC.

This clonotype was seen a few times. J is TRBJ1-1 and V is TRBV6-5, with D uncertain. Looked up from germline, CDR1 is MNHEY and CDR2 is SVGAGI. Between the trimmed V and J ends, which lost 0 bases and 9 bases, there was a span of 20 bases. The CDR3 is 16 amino acids. The DNA of the CDR3 is TGTGCCAGCAGTTACTCGACCCCCGGGCTCCTAAATCAAGCTTTCTTT. Translation gives CASSYSTPGLLNQAFF.